Listed below are T cell receptor beta chains from one sample, sequenced in a study of early T cells in non-severe SARS-CoV-2 infection. From the 5' RACE reads, TCRdb called clonotypes with MiXCR, one entry per CDR3 protein. The table lists 56,000 or so distinct CDR3 sequences, 7.5% to 9.5% of them singletons. The sequenced material came from whole blood. The receptor source for this set is an adult who was a healthcare worker with PCR-confirmed SARS-CoV-2 infection or an uninfected control (not recorded which). The CDR3 runs from the conserved cysteine through the conserved F or W. The D gene is left open where the match is weak. Rows give clone size only sometimes, using once, few, many, or a class for an expanded clone.

cdr3_nt cdr3_aa j_call v_call d_call clone_size
TGTGCCAGCGGAACAGAGCTCGGGGAGCTGTTTTTT CASGTELGELFF TRBJ2-2 TRBV27 NA few
TGTGCCAGCAGCCAAGAGTGGAGTCTTGCAGCTAATGAAAAACTGTTTTTT CASSQEWSLAANEKLFF TRBJ1-4 TRBV4-2 NA NA
TGTGCCAGCAGTGAACTTGCAGCCTATGGCTACACCTTC CASSELAAYGYTF TRBJ1-2 TRBV6-1 NA NA
TGTGCCAGCAGCCGCTTGGTCTTGAATTCACCCCTCCACTTT CASSRLVLNSPLHF TRBJ1-6 TRBV6-5 NA many
TGCGCCAGCAGCCGGGGACTAGCGGGAGGCCTATTCTCCTACAATGAGCAGTTCTTC CASSRGLAGGLFSYNEQFF TRBJ2-1 TRBV5-1 TRBD2 few
TGTGCCATCAGTGAGTCAGCTCCCGGCGGGAGCTCACCCCTCCACTTT CAISESAPGGSSPLHF TRBJ1-6 TRBV10-3 NA many
TGTGCCAGCAGCGGGGGGAACCCTAGCCTACAAGAGACCCAGTACTTC CASSGGNPSLQETQYF TRBJ2-5 TRBV5-5 NA NA
TGTGCCAGCTCACCACCCGACAGGGACGGCTACACCTTC CASSPPDRDGYTF TRBJ1-2 TRBV18 TRBD1 NA
TGTGCCAGCAGTGAGGGCGTTCGTCGAACAAGGAGCTCCTACGAGCAGTACTTC CASSEGVRRTRSSYEQYF TRBJ2-7 TRBV6-1 NA many
TGTGCCAGCAGCCCCTACGGGGGAAGCTACGAGCAGTACTTC CASSPYGGSYEQYF TRBJ2-7 TRBV27 NA few
TGTGCCTGGAGTTTCCCCTCGGGGGGCTACACCTTC CAWSFPSGGYTF TRBJ1-2 TRBV30 NA many
TGTGCCAGCAGCGGGAGGGGACTTATCTCTGGGGCCAACGTCCTGACTTTC CASSGRGLISGANVLTF TRBJ2-6 TRBV7-6 TRBD2 NA
TGTGCCAGCTCACCCAATTTCAATCAGCCCCAGCATTTT CASSPNFNQPQHF TRBJ1-5 TRBV18 NA NA
TGTGCCAGCAGCCAGGGAACAGGGTCTCGAGAGCAGTACTTC CASSQGTGSREQYF TRBJ2-7 TRBV3-1 NA few
TGCAGCGTCAGCGACCTTTCCCCCACAGATACGCAGTATTTT CSVSDLSPTDTQYF TRBJ2-3 TRBV29-1 NA few
TGCAGCGGCAAAAGCGGGGCGAACACCGGGGAGCTGTTTTTT CSGKSGANTGELFF TRBJ2-2 TRBV29-1 TRBD2 many
TGTGCCAGCAGCTTACTGACAGTGAACACTGAAGCTTTCTTT CASSLLTVNTEAFF TRBJ1-1 TRBV7-8 NA NA
TGCAGTGCTAGGGACAGGAAAGGAGGAGAGACCCAGTACTTC CSARDRKGGETQYF TRBJ2-5 TRBV20-1 TRBD1 many
TGTGCCAGCAGCTTCAAGGGGGATACGCAGTATTTT CASSFKGDTQYF TRBJ2-3 TRBV11-2 NA few
TGCAGTGCTAGGGACAGCTCCTACGAGCAGTACTTC CSARDSSYEQYF TRBJ2-7 TRBV20-1 NA many
TGCAGTGCTAGAGATCTCAGGGGGGACGAGCAGTACTTC CSARDLRGDEQYF TRBJ2-7 TRBV20-1 NA NA
TGTGCCAGCAGTTACTCGAACACTGAAGCTTTCTTT CASSYSNTEAFF TRBJ1-1 TRBV6-5 NA NA
TGTGCCAGCAGCCAAGCCTCGGGGTCCGGGGAGCTGTTTTTT CASSQASGSGELFF TRBJ2-2 TRBV3-1 NA NA
TGTGCCAGCAGTTTAGGTTCGGGTAGCGGGGGGTGGAATGAGCAGTTCTTC CASSLGSGSGGWNEQFF TRBJ2-1 TRBV27 TRBD2 many
TGTGCCAGCAGACTCTCCCCGGGGTACGAGCAGTACTTC CASRLSPGYEQYF TRBJ2-7 TRBV3-1 NA NA
TGTGCTAGTGGAAACGTATTCCGGGAGCTGTTTTTT CASGNVFRELFF TRBJ2-2 TRBV12-5 NA few
TGCGCCAGCAGCCCGGAGGGTGCCGTTTATGGCTACACCTTC CASSPEGAVYGYTF TRBJ1-2 TRBV10-2 NA NA
TGTGCCAGCAGCCCTCGAGTCCAAGAGACCCAGTACTTC CASSPRVQETQYF TRBJ2-5 TRBV7-9 NA NA
TGCAGCGCCATGGGGACAGACACAGATACGCAGTATTTT CSAMGTDTDTQYF TRBJ2-3 TRBV29-1 TRBD1 medium-sized
TGTGCCAGCAGCCTTCGGGCCTTACCGGAAAAACTGTTTTTT CASSLRALPEKLFF TRBJ1-4 TRBV3-1 NA few
TGTGCCAGCAGCAGTGGGGGACTAGCGAGCTACGAGCAGTACTTC CASSSGGLASYEQYF TRBJ2-7 TRBV7-9 TRBD2 many
TGCGCCAGCAGCTTGCAATTCGGGGGGGCCATCGATACGCAGTATTTT CASSLQFGGAIDTQYF TRBJ2-3 TRBV5-1 TRBD2 few
TGCAGTGCTAGATCCCGGGGCGGGACTTACAATGAGCAGTTCTTC CSARSRGGTYNEQFF TRBJ2-1 TRBV20-1 NA few
TGTGCCAGCAGCTTAGTCGCCCTGGGCAATGAGCAGTTCTTC CASSLVALGNEQFF TRBJ2-1 TRBV7-6 NA NA
TGTGCCAACAGTAGGACGGGACAGGGTGAGACCCAGTACTTC CANSRTGQGETQYF TRBJ2-5 TRBV11-2 TRBD1 NA
NA CASSFGAGELFF TRBJ2-2 TRBV28 NA many
TGTGCTAGTGGTTTGTACGGGCCCACGGATACGCAGTATTTT CASGLYGPTDTQYF TRBJ2-3 TRBV12-5 NA many
TGCAGTGCTAGAGATACCCGGGACTCCAGGCAGTACTTC CSARDTRDSRQYF TRBJ2-7 TRBV20-1 NA NA
TGTGCCAGCAGTTTAGGACTAGCGGGAGTGTATGAGCAGTTCTTC CASSLGLAGVYEQFF TRBJ2-1 TRBV27 TRBD2 many
TGTGCCAGCAATCAAGGAGGGGAGCAGTTCTTC CASNQGGEQFF TRBJ2-1 TRBV6-2/TRBV6-3 NA many
TGCGCCAGCTCCGGACTCTCCTACGAGCAGTACTTC CASSGLSYEQYF TRBJ2-7 TRBV10-2 NA NA
TGTGCCAGCAGCGCCTACAAGTCCTACAATGAGCAGTTCTTC CASSAYKSYNEQFF TRBJ2-1 TRBV11-3 NA NA